This T cell receptor beta chain is from a study of T cell repertoires in cytomegalovirus infection. Study findings and constraints: In two of eight donors, the top clonotype was HLA-C-restricted CMV-specific. Summed frequency of public TCR beta families distinguished CMV carriers with the relevant HLA.

TCRdb reanalysed the reads using MiXCR and keeps one entry per CDR3 protein. The sample records 650,000 to 850,000 distinct CDR3 sequences, under 35% being singletons. This clonotype was found a few times. The antigen is unknown. One junction end disagrees with the germline gene, perhaps due to a read error. The sequence was obtained from a human donor in good health (CMV status not recorded). Some clones in this sample may be carry-over from other donors' samples. The material sequenced was cultured CD8+ T cells from PBMCs, taken from culture after CMV antigen stimulation.

Written as DNA, the CDR3 is TGTGCCAGTACTATATTACCTGGGGGAAATCAGCCCCAGCATTTT. It yields the protein CASTILPGGNQPQHF. The chain carries TRBV19 and TRBJ1-5; a weak D match, TRBD1 (5 bases). Germline CDR1 reads LNHDA; CDR2 reads SQIVND (reference sequence). The CDR3 has 15 amino acids.